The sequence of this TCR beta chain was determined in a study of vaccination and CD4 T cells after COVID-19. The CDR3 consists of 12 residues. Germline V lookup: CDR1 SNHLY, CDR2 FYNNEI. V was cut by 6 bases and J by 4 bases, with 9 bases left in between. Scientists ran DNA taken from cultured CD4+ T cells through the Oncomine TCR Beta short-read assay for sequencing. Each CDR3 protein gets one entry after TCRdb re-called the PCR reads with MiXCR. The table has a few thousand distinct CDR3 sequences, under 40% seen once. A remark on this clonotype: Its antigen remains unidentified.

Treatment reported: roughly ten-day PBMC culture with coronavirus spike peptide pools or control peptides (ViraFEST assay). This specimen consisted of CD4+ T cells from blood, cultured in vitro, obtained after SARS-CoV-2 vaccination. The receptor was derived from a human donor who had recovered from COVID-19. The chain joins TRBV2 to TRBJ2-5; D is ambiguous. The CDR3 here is CASSTTGETQYF. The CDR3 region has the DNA TGTGCCAGCAGCACAACGGGAGAGACCCAGTACTTC.